Below, 14 T cell receptor beta chains from the same sample are listed, as sequenced in a study of CD8+CD57+ T cells in acquired aplastic anemia. CDR3 and TCR beta VDJ profiling relied on a genomic DNA template. TCRdb itself ran the reads through MiXCR, one entry per CDR3 protein. The repertoire holds around 150,000 distinct CDR3 sequences, with more than 35% as singletons. The source material was sorted CD4+, CD8+, or CD8+CD57+ T cells (not recorded which) from PBMCs. The receptors here all came from a human donor in good health, serving as a control.

The table lists this clonotype with many counts. This chain connects TRBV19 to TRBJ1-5; 9 bases fit TRBD1. V dropped 4 bases and J dropped 6; count of bases not matched to a gene: 4. This CDR3 region has 14 residues. The germline CDR1 and CDR2 sequences are LNHDA and SQIVND (reference sequence). Here the CDR3 DNA reads TGTGCCAGTAGTACAGGACAGGGGTTTCAGCCCCAGCATTTT. Translation: CASSTGQGFQPQHF.

This clonotype came up many times. This chain uses TRBV20-1 with TRBJ2-3; 7 nucleotides agree with TRBD2. V lost 6 bases to trimming and J lost 8 bases; unmatched junction nucleotides: 14. The CDR3 sequence is 14 residues long. The germline V gene has CDR1 DFQATT and CDR2 SNEGSKA (reference sequence). DNA for the CDR3: TGCAGTGCCGCGGACTACCGTGCGGGAGCTACGCAGTATTTT. This gives the protein CSAADYRAGATQYF.

Regarding this clonotype: A much larger clone is a single base away; this may be a read error. This CDR3 fails to terminate in the conserved phenylalanine or tryptophan, so it likely reflects a read error. The J gene is TRBJ2-3, the V gene TRBV5-1; no firm D call. This CDR3 contains 14 residues. V was clipped by 2 bases and J by 3 bases, with 10 bases between them. Germline assignment: CDR1 SGHRS and CDR2 YFSETQ. The CDR3 nucleotides read TGCGCCAGCAGCTTAGGTCTTGGGACAGATACGCAGTATTGT. It specifies CASSLGLGTDTQYC.

This clonotype was recorded at least ten times. V usage is TRBV29-1 and J usage is TRBJ1-1, with a possible D match to TRBD1 (6 bases). CDR3 length: 13 amino acids. CDR1 and CDR2 (germline): SQVTM, ANQGSEA. The ends were cut back, 4 bases at V and 4 bases at J, with 13 bases in the middle. The CDR3 here is CSVALGAGTEAFF. The CDR3 nucleotides are TGCAGCGTTGCGTTGGGGGCGGGCACTGAAGCTTTCTTT.

The chain recombines TRBV19 with TRBJ1-6; 8 bases map to TRBD1. V dropped 5 bases and J dropped 9; count of bases not matched to a gene: 9. Per germline, CDR1 LNHDA and CDR2 SQIVND (reference sequence). This CDR3 spans 15 amino acids. The CDR3 is CASSLGQAWGSPLHF. The CDR3 bases are TGTGCCAGTAGTCTGGGACAGGCGTGGGGTTCACCCCTCCACTTT. The entire variable domain, with the rest obtained from reference TRBV19 and TRBJ1-6, is as follows: DGGITQSPKYLFRKEGQNVTLSCEQNLNHDAMYWYRQDPGQGLRLIYYSQIVNDFQKGDIAEGYSVSREKKESFPLTVTSAQKNPTAFYLCASSLGQAWGSPLHFGNGTRLTVT.

Details on this clonotype: The germline gene is not matched at one end of the junction; a read error may be the cause. The rearrangement joins TRBV25-1 to TRBJ2-1, with 8 bases fitting TRBD2. CDR3 size: 14 residues. The germline gives CDR1 MGHDK, CDR2 SYGVNS. For the CDR3, the DNA is TGTGCCAGCAGGGGGAGCGGGAGCCTAAATGAGCGGTTCTTC. It specifies CASRGSGSLNERFF. Looking up the rest from reference TRBV25-1 and TRBJ2-1 gives the full variable domain: EADIYQTPRYLVIGTGKKITLECSQTMGHDKMYWYQQDPGMELHLIHYSYGVNSTEKGDLSSESTVSRIRTEHFPLTLESARPSHTSQYLCASRGSGSLNERFFGPGTRLTVL.

This clonotype has a count of ten or more. The gene calls are TRBV28 and TRBJ2-3; D is unresolved. V was pared by 6 bases and J by 2 bases, with 15 bases between. The CDR3 is 15 amino acids. The germline gives CDR1 MDHEN, CDR2 SYDVKM. The CDR3 loop is CASSLPGRNTDTQYF. The CDR3 nucleotides read TGTGCCAGCAGCCTCCCAGGACGGAACACAGATACGCAGTATTTT. Full variable domain (outside the CDR3, taken from reference TRBV28 and TRBJ2-3): DVKVTQSSRYLVKRTGEKVFLECVQDMDHENMFWYRQDPGLGLRLIYFSYDVKMKEKGDIPEGYSVSREKKERFSLILESASTNQTSMYLCASSLPGRNTDTQYFGPGTRLTVL.

The CDR3 reads CASSLMGAGGSEQYF. CDR3 bases: TGTGCCAGCAGCTTAATGGGGGCAGGGGGCTCCGAGCAGTACTTC. The rearrangement joins TRBV7-9 to TRBJ2-7; 8 bases are a match to TRBD1. V shed 2 bases and J 6 bases; nucleotides not matched to a gene: 9. Germline V gene sequence: CDR1 SEHNR, CDR2 FQNEAQ (reference sequence). The CDR3 spans 15 residues.

The table lists this clonotype with many counts. The V and J genes are TRBV9 and TRBJ2-6; 8 bases fit TRBD1. The CDR3 extends over 14 amino acids. Germline CDR1 SGDLS, CDR2 YYNGEE. The trim removed 7 bases at V and 3 bases at J, leaving 3 bases unmatched. The CDR3: CASVRGLGANVLTF. Written as DNA, the CDR3 is TGTGCCAGCGTCAGGGGGCTTGGGGCCAACGTCCTGACTTTC.

This clonotype was found many times. The chain recombines TRBV20-1 with TRBJ1-1, with D tentatively TRBD1 (5 bases). This CDR3 comprises 14 residues. Trimming shortened V by 0 bases and J by 6 bases, and 14 bases separated the two germline ends. The germline V gene has CDR1 DFQATT and CDR2 SNEGSKA (reference sequence). The CDR3 DNA is TGCAGTGCTAGAGAACCCTACAGGACGGCTGAAGCTTTCTTT. Protein product: CSAREPYRTAEAFF.

This clonotype has just a few counts. The V and J genes are TRBV19 and TRBJ2-1; D not certain. V lost 5 bases, J lost 0 bases, and 8 bases lay in between. Germline CDR1 LNHDA, CDR2 SQIVND (reference sequence). The CDR3 has 14 amino acids. The CDR3, as DNA: TGTGCCAGTAGTTTCCTGAGCTCCTACAATGAGCAGTTCTTC. It encodes CASSFLSSYNEQFF.

This clonotype was seen ten or more times. This chain connects TRBV7-9 to TRBJ1-5; 11 bases agree with TRBD1. Trimming cost V 4 bases and J 5 bases; bases outside gene matches: 4. The CDR3 is 15 amino acids. Germline V gene data show CDR1 as SEHNR and CDR2 as FQNEAQ (reference sequence). CDR3 nucleotides: TGTGCCAGCAGCTCCGGACAGGGGGCCTATCAGCCCCAGCATTTT. Its protein product is CASSSGQGAYQPQHF.

This clonotype was seen at least ten times. The gene calls are TRBV5-1 and TRBJ1-5, with unresolved D. V lost 0 bases and J lost 4, with 5 bases in between. This CDR3 has 13 residues. Germline V gives CDR1 SGHRS, CDR2 YFSETQ. This chain's CDR3 is CASSLAGNQPQHF. For the CDR3, the DNA is TGCGCCAGCAGCTTGGCCGGGAATCAGCCCCAGCATTTT.

This clonotype turned up a few times. One base away lies a much larger clone, so this may be a sequencing read error. The chain combines TRBV25-1 with TRBJ1-4; D uncertain. Germline-derived CDR1 and CDR2 are MGHDK and SYGVNS. V was cut by 6 bases and J by 13 bases, with 24 bases left in between. CDR3 length: 15 residues. CDR3 nucleotides: TGTGCCAGCAGGAAAGGCGACGGTGGAATGAAGAGACTGTTTTTT. It is translated as CASRKGDGGMKRLFF.